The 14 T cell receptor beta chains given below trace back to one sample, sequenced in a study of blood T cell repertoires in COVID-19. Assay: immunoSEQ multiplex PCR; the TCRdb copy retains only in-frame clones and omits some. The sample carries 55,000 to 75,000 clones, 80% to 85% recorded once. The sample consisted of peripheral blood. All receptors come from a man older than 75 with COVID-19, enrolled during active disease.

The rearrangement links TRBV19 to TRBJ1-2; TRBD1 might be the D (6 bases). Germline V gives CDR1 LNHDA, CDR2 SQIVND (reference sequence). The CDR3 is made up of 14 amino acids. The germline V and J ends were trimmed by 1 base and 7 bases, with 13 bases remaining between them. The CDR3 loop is CASSIAQGLGGYTF. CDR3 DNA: TGTGCCAGTAGTATAGCCCAGGGGTTGGGTGGCTACACCTTC. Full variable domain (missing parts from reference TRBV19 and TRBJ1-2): DGGITQSPKYLFRKEGQNVTLSCEQNLNHDAMYWYRQDPGQGLRLIYYSQIVNDFQKGDIAEGYSVSREKKESFPLTVTSAQKNPTAFYLCASSIAQGLGGYTFGSGTRLTVV.

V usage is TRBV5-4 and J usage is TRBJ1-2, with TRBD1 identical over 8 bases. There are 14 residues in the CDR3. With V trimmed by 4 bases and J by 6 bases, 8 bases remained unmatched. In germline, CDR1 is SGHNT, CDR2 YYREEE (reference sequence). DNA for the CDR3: TGTGCCAGCAGCCAGAAAGACAGGGGCGATGGCTACACCTTC. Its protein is CASSQKDRGDGYTF.

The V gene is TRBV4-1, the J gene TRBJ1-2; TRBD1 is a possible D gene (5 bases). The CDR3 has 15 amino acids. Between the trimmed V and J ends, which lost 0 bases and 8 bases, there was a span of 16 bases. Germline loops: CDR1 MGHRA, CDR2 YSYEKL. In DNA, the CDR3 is TGCGCCAGCAGCCAAGAGTACGGCAGGGCTGGGGGCTACACCTTC. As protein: CASSQEYGRAGGYTF.

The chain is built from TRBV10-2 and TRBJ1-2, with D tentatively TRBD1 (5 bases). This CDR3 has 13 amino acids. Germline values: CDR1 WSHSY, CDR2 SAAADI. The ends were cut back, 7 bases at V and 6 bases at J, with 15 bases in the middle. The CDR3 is CASKGWTRDGYTF. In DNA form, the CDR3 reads TGCGCCAGCAAGGGGTGGACGAGAGATGGCTACACCTTC.

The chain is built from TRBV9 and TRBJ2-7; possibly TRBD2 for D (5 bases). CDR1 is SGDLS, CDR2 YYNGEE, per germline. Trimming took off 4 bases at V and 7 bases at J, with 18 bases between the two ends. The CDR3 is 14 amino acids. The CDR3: CASSPWALGGEQYF. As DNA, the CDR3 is TGTGCCAGCAGCCCCTGGGCCCTCGGCGGGGAGCAGTACTTC.

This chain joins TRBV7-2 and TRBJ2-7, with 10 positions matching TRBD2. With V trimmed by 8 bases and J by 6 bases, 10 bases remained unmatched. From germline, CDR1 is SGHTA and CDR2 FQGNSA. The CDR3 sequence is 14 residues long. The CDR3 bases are TGTGCCAGCCGATTTAGCGGGGGGTCTAGCGAGCAGTACTTC. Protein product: CASRFSGGSSEQYF. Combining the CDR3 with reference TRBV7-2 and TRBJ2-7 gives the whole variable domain GAGVSQSPSNKVTEKGKDVELRCDPISGHTALYWYRQSLGQGLEFLIYFQGNSAPDKSGLPSDRFSAERTGGSVSTLTIQRTQQEDSAVYLCASRFSGGSSEQYFGPGTRLTVT.

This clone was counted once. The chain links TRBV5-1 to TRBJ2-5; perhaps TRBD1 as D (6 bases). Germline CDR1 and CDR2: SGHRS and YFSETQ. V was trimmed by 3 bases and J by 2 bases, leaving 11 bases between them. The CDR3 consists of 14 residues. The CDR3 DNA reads TGCGCCAGCAGCTGGGCCAGGGGACAAGAGACCCAGTACTTC. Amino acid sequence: CASSWARGQETQYF.

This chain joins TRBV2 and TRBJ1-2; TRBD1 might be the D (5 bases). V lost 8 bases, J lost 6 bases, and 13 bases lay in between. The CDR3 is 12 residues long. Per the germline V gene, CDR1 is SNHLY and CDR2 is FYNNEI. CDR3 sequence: CASAAEGHGYTF. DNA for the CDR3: TGTGCCAGCGCTGCGGAGGGGCATGGCTACACCTTC.

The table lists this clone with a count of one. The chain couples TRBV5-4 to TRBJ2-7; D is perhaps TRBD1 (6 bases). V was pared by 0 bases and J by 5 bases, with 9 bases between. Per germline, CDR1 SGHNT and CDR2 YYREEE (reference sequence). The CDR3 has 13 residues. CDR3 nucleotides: TGTGCCAGCAGCTTGGACAGGGCACACGAGCAGTACTTC. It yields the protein CASSLDRAHEQYF. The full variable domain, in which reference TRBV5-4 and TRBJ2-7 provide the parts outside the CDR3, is ETGVTQSPTHLIKTRGQQVTLRCSSQSGHNTVSWYQQALGQGPQFIFQYYREEENGRGNFPPRFSGLQFPNYSSELNVNALELDDSALYLCASSLDRAHEQYFGPGTRLTVT.

This chain's CDR3 is CASSPGTGYEQYV. In nucleotides, the CDR3 is TGTGCCAGCAGTCCCGGGACAGGGTACGAGCAGTACGTC. The chain employs TRBV12-3 or TRBV12-4 and TRBJ2-7, with 9 nucleotides matching TRBD1. Unmatched junction bases numbered 3, after V lost 5 bases and J lost 4 bases. This CDR3 spans 13 amino acids.

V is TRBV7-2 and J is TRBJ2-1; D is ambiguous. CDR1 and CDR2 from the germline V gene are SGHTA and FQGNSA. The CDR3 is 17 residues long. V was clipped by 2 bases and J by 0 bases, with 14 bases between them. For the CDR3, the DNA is TGTGCCAGCAGCTTAAGGTTGGAGATTAGCTCCTACAATGAGCAGTTCTTC. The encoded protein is CASSLRLEISSYNEQFF.

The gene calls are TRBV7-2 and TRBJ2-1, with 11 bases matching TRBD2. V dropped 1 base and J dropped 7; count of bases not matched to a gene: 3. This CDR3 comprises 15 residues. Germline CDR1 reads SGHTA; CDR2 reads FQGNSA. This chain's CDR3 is CASSLVAGGTNEQFF. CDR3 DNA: TGTGCCAGCAGCTTAGTAGCGGGAGGGACGAATGAGCAGTTCTTC.

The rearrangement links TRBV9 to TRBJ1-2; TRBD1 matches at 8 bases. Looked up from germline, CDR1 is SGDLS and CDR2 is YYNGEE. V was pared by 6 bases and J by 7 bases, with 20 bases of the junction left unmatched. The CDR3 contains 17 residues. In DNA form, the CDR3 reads TGTGCCAGCACCCGTACCTCGGGAACAGGGGGAGGTTTTGGCTACACCTTC. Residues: CASTRTSGTGGGFGYTF.

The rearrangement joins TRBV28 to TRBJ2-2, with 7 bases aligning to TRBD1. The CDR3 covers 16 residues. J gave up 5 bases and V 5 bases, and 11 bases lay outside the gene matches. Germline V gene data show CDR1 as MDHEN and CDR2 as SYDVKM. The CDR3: CASSRTGELGTGELFF. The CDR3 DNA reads TGTGCCAGCAGTCGTACAGGGGAATTGGGGACCGGGGAGCTGTTTTTT.